Each of the 14 T cell receptor beta chains below was sequenced from the same sample in a study of identical twins. TCRdb reprocessed the 5' RACE reads with MiXCR, giving one entry per CDR3 protein. The data show over 600,000 distinct CDR3 sequences, with 21% seen just once and about 4.3% held by the top ten. This sample was also put to use in a study of T cells expressing NK-cell markers.

The specimen sequenced was PBMCs. The receptors were sampled from a woman between 18 and 29 years old in good health.

The V and J genes are TRBV5-3 and TRBJ2-1; 7 nucleotides align to TRBD1. TRBV5-3 is an ORF, and what it does is uncertain. The CDR3 is 15 amino acids. V dropped 8 bases and J dropped 6; count of bases not matched to a gene: 14. This CDR3 reads CARPMGQLQPNEQFF. DNA for the CDR3: TGTGCCAGGCCGATGGGACAGCTGCAACCCAATGAGCAGTTCTTC.

This rearrangement joins TRBV29-1 to TRBJ2-3; tentatively, D is TRBD2 (5 bases). Per germline, CDR1 SQVTM and CDR2 ANQGSEA. The CDR3 has 14 amino acids. Trimming pared 6 bases from V and 3 bases from J, leaving 16 bases between. CDR3 coding DNA: TGCAGCGTGCTGAACTGGACTTTGACAGATACGCAGTATTTT. It yields the protein CSVLNWTLTDTQYF.

There are many counts of this clonotype. The CDR3 DNA reads as TGTGCCAGCAGTTTCGGGGTTGACGGGGAGCTGTTTTTT. This gives the protein CASSFGVDGELFF. V gene TRBV12-3 or TRBV12-4 combines with J gene TRBJ2-2, with a possible D match to TRBD2 (5 bases). This CDR3 region has 13 residues. Trimming shortened V by 3 bases and J by 7 bases, and 9 bases separated the two germline ends.

This sequence joins TRBV20-1 and TRBJ1-1, with D tentatively TRBD1 (5 bases). The V end was cut by 6 bases, the J end by 11 bases, with 19 bases between. Germline CDR1 reads DFQATT; CDR2 reads SNEGSKA (reference sequence). The CDR3 runs to 12 residues. CDR3 sequence (DNA): TGCAGTGCAAAACAGGCCCTAGGGTGGGCTTTCTTT. Residues: CSAKQALGWAFF.

CDR3 sequence: CATNSQQVVNTEAFF. The CDR3 DNA reads as TGTGCCACCAACTCCCAACAGGTCGTGAACACTGAAGCTTTCTTT. The rearrangement joins TRBV10-3 to TRBJ1-1; weak D call: TRBD1 (5 bases). Trimming removed 10 bases from V and 0 bases from J, with 18 bases in between. The germline V gene has CDR1 ENHRY and CDR2 SYGVKD. The CDR3 length is 15 residues.

The V call is TRBV20-1, the J call TRBJ2-2; D unresolved. V lost 4 bases and J 6 bases, leaving 9 bases between the germline ends. The V gene's germline CDR1 is DFQATT and CDR2 SNEGSKA (reference sequence). The CDR3 runs 12 residues. CDR3 region: CSAKLGPGELFF. As DNA, the CDR3 is TGCAGTGCTAAACTCGGACCCGGGGAGCTGTTTTTT.

This clonotype was detected only a few times. CDR3 sequence (DNA): TGCAGTGCTACGGGCAGTGGGGGGGGTTCACCCCTCCACTTT. Its protein is CSATGSGGGSPLHF. This chain joins TRBV20-1 and TRBJ1-6; weak D call: TRBD1 (5 bases). The V end was cut by 4 bases, the J end by 9 bases, with 16 bases between. The CDR3 runs to 14 residues. The germline V gene encodes CDR1 DFQATT and CDR2 SNEGSKA (reference sequence).

The sample holds many counts of this clonotype. The rearrangement joins TRBV6-1 to TRBJ2-1, with D perhaps matching TRBD1 (6 bases). Germline-derived CDR1 and CDR2 are MNHNS and SASEGT. Trimming stripped 6 bases from V and 0 bases from J, with 12 bases between. This CDR3 has 15 residues. The CDR3 nucleotides are TGTGCCAGCAGGGGGGCCCCGAGCTCCTACAATGAGCAGTTCTTC. Protein: CASRGAPSSYNEQFF.

The V and J genes are TRBV20-1 and TRBJ2-1; TRBD2 is a possible D gene (7 bases). There are 15 residues in the CDR3. Germline-derived CDR1 and CDR2 are DFQATT and SNEGSKA (reference sequence). Trimming took off 4 bases at V and 1 base at J, with 14 bases between the two ends. The CDR3 sequence is CSATRGGGSYNEQFF. DNA for the CDR3: TGCAGTGCTACTCGAGGGGGAGGGTCCTACAATGAGCAGTTCTTC.

The chain recombines TRBV4-3 with TRBJ2-1, with 7 bases lining up with TRBD1. This CDR3 has 17 amino acids. J gave up 7 bases and V 0 bases, and 12 bases lay outside the gene matches. The germline V gene has CDR1 LGHNA and CDR2 YSLEER. The CDR3: CASSQELRGPFLNEQFF. In DNA, the CDR3 is TGCGCCAGCAGCCAAGAGTTAAGGGGGCCTTTTTTGAATGAGCAGTTCTTC.

This clonotype has at least ten counts. The chain employs TRBV5-1 and TRBJ1-2; 7 nucleotides align to TRBD1. V gave up 1 base and J gave up 6 bases; unmatched junction bases: 6. The CDR3 runs to 14 residues. From germline, CDR1 is SGHRS and CDR2 YFSETQ. CDR3 residues: CASSLQGVRNGYTF. As DNA, the CDR3 is TGCGCCAGCAGCTTGCAGGGGGTGAGGAATGGCTACACCTTC.

This clonotype was found a few times. The chain carries TRBV20-1 and TRBJ2-1, with a possible D match to TRBD1 (6 bases). Germline V gene lookup returns CDR1 DFQATT and CDR2 SNEGSKA (reference sequence). The V end was cut by 0 bases, the J end by 6 bases, with 15 bases between. This CDR3 spans 15 amino acids. CDR3 sequence reads: CSARDPSGQSNEQFF. The CDR3 nucleotides read TGCAGTGCTAGAGATCCCTCGGGACAAAGCAATGAGCAGTTCTTC.

This clonotype turned up a few times. The genes are TRBV6-5 and TRBJ2-1; D is unclear. With 5 bases removed from V and 5 bases from J, the gap between germline ends came to 10 bases. Germline CDR1 MNHEY, CDR2 SVGAGI. The CDR3 has 13 residues. DNA for the CDR3: TGTGCCAGCAGTCCAATGATGGACAATGAGCAGTTCTTC. This translates into CASSPMMDNEQFF.

This clonotype has ten or more counts. This rearrangement joins TRBV9 to TRBJ2-3; tentatively, D is TRBD1 (5 bases). Germline CDR1 and CDR2: SGDLS and YYNGEE. The CDR3 sequence is 16 residues long. The germline V and J ends were trimmed by 3 bases and 3 bases, with 17 bases remaining between them. This CDR3 reads CASSADQGMKTDTQYF. The CDR3 DNA sequence: TGTGCCAGCAGCGCAGATCAGGGAATGAAGACAGATACGCAGTATTTT.